These 7 T cell receptor beta chains were sequenced from one sample in a study of CD4 T cells in relation to SARS-CoV-2 and coronaviruses. Here immunoSEQ multiplex PCR was the method, and the copy in TCRdb shows in-frame clones only, minus some. The table includes 24,000 or so clones, about 84% detected once. The unexposed donors gave CD4+ T cells in 2011-2018, prior to COVID-19. After about 11 days of culture, CD4+ T cells were isolated. What these receptors recognize is not known. Sequences were obtained from CD4+ T cells from PBMCs, cultured in vitro. The receptors stem from a human donor in good health.

The chain couples TRBV7-9 to TRBJ1-4; no reliable D call. Trimming pared 4 bases from V and 0 bases from J, leaving 9 bases between. The CDR3 spans 15 residues. CDR1 and CDR2 (germline): SEHNR, FQNEAQ (reference sequence). The CDR3 coding sequence is TGTGCCAGCAGCTCTGAGATGACAACTAATGAAAAACTGTTTTTT. Translating gives CASSSEMTTNEKLFF.

This clone appeared a few times. V gene TRBV13 combines with J gene TRBJ2-2; D remains unclear. The V gene lost 3 bases and the J gene lost 1 base, with 3 bases spanning the gap. This CDR3 has 13 residues. Germline CDR1 is PRHDT and CDR2 is FYEKMQ (reference sequence). The CDR3 DNA reads TGTGCCAGCAGCTTCCGGAACACCGGGGAGCTGTTTTTT. This codes for CASSFRNTGELFF.

The chain combines TRBV6-5 with TRBJ2-1; the D gene is possibly TRBD2 (6 bases). This CDR3 has 12 amino acids. V was shortened by 11 bases and J by 4 bases, with 12 bases between the two germline ends. CDR1 and CDR2 (germline): MNHEY, SVGAGI. As DNA, the CDR3 is TGTGCCGGGGGGACGGAGTACAATGAGCAGTTCTTC. It yields the protein CAGGTEYNEQFF.

The chain combines TRBV20-1 with TRBJ2-3; 8 nucleotides line up with TRBD2. Germline loops: CDR1 DFQATT, CDR2 SNEGSKA (reference sequence). The CDR3 consists of 15 residues. With V trimmed by 3 bases and J by 3 bases, 8 bases remained unmatched. The CDR3 bases are TGCAGTGCTAGTCCCGGGACTAGTCGTACAGATACGCAGTATTTT. Its protein is CSASPGTSRTDTQYF.

CDR3 protein: CAARGVNNQPQHF. Written as DNA, the CDR3 is TGTGCCGCCAGGGGGGTCAACAATCAGCCCCAGCATTTT. This sequence joins TRBV19 and TRBJ1-5, with 7 bases identical to TRBD1. Germline-derived CDR1 and CDR2 are LNHDA and SQIVND (reference sequence). J lost 3 bases, V lost 11 bases, and 7 bases had no gene match. The CDR3 loop spans 13 amino acids.

V usage is TRBV21-1 and J usage is TRBJ2-1; the D segment call TRBD2 is taken from the table without a DNA check. TRBV21-1 is noted as a pseudogene. The CDR3 has 17 amino acids. CDR3 in amino acids: CASRGRLAGNSYNEQFF. The CDR3 nucleotides read TGTGCCAGCAGGGGGAGACTAGCGGGAAACTCCTACAATGAGCAGTTCTTC.

The chain couples TRBV10-1 to TRBJ2-5, with D unclear. Germline CDR1 reads WNHNN; CDR2 reads SYGVQD (reference sequence). Trimming took 4 bases from V and 6 from J, leaving 15 bases between them. This CDR3 has 14 residues. CDR3 DNA: TGCGCCAGCAGTGTGGGCTCCCCCGGGCAGACCCAGTACTTC. Residues: CASSVGSPGQTQYF.